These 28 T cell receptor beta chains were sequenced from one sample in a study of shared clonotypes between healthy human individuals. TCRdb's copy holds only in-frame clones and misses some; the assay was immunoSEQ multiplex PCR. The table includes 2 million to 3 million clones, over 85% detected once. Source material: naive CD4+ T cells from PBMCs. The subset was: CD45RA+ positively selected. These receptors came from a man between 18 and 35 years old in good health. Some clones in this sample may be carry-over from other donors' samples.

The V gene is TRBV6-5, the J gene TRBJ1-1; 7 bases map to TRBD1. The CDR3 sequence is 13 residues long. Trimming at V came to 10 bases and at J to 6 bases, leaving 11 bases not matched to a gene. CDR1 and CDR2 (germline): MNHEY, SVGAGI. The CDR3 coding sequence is TGTGCCACCCATTCACAGGGGCGGTCTGAAGCTTTCTTT. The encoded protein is CATHSQGRSEAFF.

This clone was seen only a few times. CDR3 nucleotides: TGTGCCAGCAGTGAAGTAAACGGCCTTAACTATGGCTACACCTTC. It translates to CASSEVNGLNYGYTF. The chain employs TRBV6-1 and TRBJ1-2; D not certain. The CDR3 consists of 15 residues. The ends were cut back, 1 base at V and 1 base at J, with 10 bases in the middle. Germline lookup yields CDR1 MNHNS and CDR2 SASEGT.

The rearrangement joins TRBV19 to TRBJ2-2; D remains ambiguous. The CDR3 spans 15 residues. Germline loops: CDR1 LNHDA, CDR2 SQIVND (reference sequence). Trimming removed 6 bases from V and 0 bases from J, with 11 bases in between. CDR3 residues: CASSGLGANTGELFF. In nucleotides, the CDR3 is TGTGCCAGTAGCGGTCTGGGTGCGAACACCGGGGAGCTGTTTTTT.

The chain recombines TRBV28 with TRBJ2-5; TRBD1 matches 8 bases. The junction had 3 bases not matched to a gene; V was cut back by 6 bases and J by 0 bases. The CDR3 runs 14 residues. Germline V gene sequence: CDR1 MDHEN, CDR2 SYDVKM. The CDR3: CASSRGRNQETQYF. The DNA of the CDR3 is TGTGCCAGCAGCAGGGGGCGGAACCAAGAGACCCAGTACTTC.

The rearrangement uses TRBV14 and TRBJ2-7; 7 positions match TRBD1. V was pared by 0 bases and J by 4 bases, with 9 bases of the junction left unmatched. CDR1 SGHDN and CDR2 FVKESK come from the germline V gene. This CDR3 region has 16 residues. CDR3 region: CASSQDLRQGFYEQYF. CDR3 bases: TGTGCCAGCAGCCAAGATCTGCGACAGGGTTTTTACGAGCAGTACTTC.

The CDR3 region has the DNA TGTGCCAGCAGTGCACTCGGACCGACTATCGGGACCCAGTACTTC. Protein: CASSALGPTIGTQYF. The V call is TRBV6-5, the J call TRBJ2-5; D perhaps matches TRBD2 (5 bases). The CDR3 runs 15 residues. The germline V and J ends were trimmed by 5 bases and 7 bases, with 20 bases remaining between them. Germline CDR1 MNHEY, CDR2 SVGAGI.

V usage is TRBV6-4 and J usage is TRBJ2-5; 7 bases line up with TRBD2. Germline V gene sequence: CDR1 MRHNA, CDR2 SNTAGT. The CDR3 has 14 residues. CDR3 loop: CRIGAGAEQETQYF. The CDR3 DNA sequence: TGTCGCATCGGGGCGGGAGCGGAACAAGAGACCCAGTACTTC.

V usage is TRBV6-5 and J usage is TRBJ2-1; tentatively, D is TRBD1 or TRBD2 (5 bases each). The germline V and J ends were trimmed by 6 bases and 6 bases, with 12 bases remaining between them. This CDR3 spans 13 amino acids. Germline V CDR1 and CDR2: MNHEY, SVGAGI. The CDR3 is CASRKSGANEQFF. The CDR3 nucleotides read TGTGCCAGCAGAAAATCCGGGGCCAATGAGCAGTTCTTC.

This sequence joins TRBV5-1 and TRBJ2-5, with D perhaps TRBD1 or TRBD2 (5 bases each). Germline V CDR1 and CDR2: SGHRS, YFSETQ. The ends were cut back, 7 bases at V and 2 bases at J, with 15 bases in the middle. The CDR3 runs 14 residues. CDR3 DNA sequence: TGCGCCAGCTTGAGGGACGGAGCACAAGAGACCCAGTACTTC. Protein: CASLRDGAQETQYF.

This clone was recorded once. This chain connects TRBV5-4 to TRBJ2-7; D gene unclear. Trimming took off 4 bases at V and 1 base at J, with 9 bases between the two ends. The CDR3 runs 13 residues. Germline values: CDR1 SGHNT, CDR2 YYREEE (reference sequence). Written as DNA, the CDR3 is TGTGCCAGCAGCGGGCCTAATTCCTACGAGCAGTACTTC. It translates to CASSGPNSYEQYF. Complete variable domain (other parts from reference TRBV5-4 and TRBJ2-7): ETGVTQSPTHLIKTRGQQVTLRCSSQSGHNTVSWYQQALGQGPQFIFQYYREEENGRGNFPPRFSGLQFPNYSSELNVNALELDDSALYLCASSGPNSYEQYFGPGTRLTVT.

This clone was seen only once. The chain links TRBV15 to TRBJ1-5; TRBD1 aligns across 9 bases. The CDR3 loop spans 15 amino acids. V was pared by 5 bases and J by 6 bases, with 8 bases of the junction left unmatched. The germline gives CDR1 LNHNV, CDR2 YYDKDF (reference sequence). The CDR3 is CATSRRDREFQPQHF. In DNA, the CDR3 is TGTGCCACCAGCCGAAGGGACAGGGAATTTCAGCCCCAGCATTTT. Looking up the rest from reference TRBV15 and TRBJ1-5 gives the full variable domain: DAMVIQNPRYQVTQFGKPVTLSCSQTLNHNVMYWYQQKSSQAPKLLFHYYDKDFNNEADTPDNFQSRRPNTSFCFLDIRSPGLGDTAMYLCATSRRDREFQPQHFGDGTRLSIL.

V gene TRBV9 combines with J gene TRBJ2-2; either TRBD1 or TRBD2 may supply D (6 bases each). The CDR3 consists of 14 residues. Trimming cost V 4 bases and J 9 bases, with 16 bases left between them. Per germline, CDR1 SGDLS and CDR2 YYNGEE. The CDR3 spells CASSLRGRERELFF. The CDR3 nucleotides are TGTGCCAGCAGCCTCAGGGGACGGGAGAGGGAGCTGTTTTTT.

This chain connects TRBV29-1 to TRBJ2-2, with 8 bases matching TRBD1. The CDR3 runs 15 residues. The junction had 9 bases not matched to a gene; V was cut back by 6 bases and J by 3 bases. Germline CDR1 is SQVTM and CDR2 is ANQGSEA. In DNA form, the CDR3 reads TGCAGCGTCTGGGGAAGCAGGGGGCACACCGGGGAGCTGTTTTTT. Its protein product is CSVWGSRGHTGELFF.

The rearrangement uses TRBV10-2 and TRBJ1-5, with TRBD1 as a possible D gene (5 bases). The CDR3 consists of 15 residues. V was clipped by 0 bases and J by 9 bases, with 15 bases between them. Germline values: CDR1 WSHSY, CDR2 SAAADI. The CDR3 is CASSESGTGQRPQHF. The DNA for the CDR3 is TGCGCCAGCAGTGAGTCGGGGACGGGTCAAAGGCCCCAGCATTTT.

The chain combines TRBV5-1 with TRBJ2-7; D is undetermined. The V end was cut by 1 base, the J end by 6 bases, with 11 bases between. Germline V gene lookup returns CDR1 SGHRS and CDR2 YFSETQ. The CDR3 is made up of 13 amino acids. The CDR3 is CASSLTPASEQYF. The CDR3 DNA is TGCGCCAGCAGCTTGACTCCGGCCTCCGAGCAGTACTTC.

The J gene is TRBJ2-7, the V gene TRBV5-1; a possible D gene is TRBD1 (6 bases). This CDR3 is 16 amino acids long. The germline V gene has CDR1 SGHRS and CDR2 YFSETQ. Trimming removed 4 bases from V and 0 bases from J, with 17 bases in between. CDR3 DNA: TGCGCCAGCAGCCCGGTGACAGGACCCCTCTCCTACGAGCAGTACTTC. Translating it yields CASSPVTGPLSYEQYF.

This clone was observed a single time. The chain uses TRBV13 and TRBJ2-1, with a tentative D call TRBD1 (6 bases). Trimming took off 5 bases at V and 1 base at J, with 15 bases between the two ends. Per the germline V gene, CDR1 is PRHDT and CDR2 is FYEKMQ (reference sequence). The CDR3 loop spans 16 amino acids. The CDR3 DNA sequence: TGTGCCAGCAGCGTCAGGGGCCCGTCTTCCTACAATGAGCAGTTCTTC. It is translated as CASSVRGPSSYNEQFF.

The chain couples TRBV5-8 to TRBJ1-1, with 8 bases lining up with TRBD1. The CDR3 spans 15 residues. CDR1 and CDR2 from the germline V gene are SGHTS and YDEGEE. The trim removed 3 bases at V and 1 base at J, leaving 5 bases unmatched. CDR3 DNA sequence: TGTGCCAGCAGCTCAGGACAGGGCCGGAACACTGAAGCTTTCTTT. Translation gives CASSSGQGRNTEAFF.

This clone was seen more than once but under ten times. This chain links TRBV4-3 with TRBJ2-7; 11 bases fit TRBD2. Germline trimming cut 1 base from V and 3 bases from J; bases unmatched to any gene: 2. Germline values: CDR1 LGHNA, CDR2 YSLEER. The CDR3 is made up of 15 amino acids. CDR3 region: CASSQAGTSGYEQYF. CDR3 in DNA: TGCGCCAGCAGCCAAGCCGGGACTAGCGGCTACGAGCAGTACTTC.

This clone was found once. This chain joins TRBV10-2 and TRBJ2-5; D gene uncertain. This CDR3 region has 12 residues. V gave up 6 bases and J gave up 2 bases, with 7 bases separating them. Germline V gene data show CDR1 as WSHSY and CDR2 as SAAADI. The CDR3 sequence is CASSANQETQYF. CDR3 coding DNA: TGCGCCAGCAGCGCGAATCAAGAGACCCAGTACTTC.

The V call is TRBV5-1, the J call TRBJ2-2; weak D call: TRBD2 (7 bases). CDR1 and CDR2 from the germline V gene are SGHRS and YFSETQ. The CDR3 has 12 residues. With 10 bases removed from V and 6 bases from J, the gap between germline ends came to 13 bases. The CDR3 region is CACSGGPGELFF. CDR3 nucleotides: TGCGCCTGCTCGGGGGGCCCCGGGGAGCTGTTTTTT.

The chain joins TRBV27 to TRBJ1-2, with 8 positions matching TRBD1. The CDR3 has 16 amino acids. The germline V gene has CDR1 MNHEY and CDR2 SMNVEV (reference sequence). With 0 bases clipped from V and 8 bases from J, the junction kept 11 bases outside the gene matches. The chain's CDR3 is CASSLSEGQGAFGYTF. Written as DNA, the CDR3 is TGTGCCAGCAGTTTATCGGAGGGGCAGGGGGCGTTCGGCTACACCTTC.

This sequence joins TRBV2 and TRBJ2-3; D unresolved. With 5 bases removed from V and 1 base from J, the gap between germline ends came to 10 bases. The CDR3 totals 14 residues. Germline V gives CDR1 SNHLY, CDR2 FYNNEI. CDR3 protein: CASSFPPGTDTQYF. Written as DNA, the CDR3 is TGTGCCAGCAGTTTCCCCCCGGGCACAGATACGCAGTATTTT.

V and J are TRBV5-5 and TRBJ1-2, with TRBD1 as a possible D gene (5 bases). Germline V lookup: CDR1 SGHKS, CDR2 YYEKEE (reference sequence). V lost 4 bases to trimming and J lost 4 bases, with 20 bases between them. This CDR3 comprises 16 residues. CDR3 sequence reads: CASSRGRTGSSYGYTF. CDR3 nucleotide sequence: TGTGCCAGCAGCCGGGGCCGGACGGGCTCCTCCTATGGCTACACCTTC.

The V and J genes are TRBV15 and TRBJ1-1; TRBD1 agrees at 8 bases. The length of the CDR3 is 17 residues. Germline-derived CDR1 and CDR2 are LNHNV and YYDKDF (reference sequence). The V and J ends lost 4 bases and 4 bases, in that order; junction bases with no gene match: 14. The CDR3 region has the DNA TGTGCCACCAGCACTTCCTCGCGGGCAGGGGGCTTCACTGAAGCTTTCTTT. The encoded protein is CATSTSSRAGGFTEAFF.

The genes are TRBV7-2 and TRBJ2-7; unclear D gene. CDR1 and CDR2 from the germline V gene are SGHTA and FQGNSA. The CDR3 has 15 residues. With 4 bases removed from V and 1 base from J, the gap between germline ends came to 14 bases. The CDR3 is CASSYGQVRSYEQYF. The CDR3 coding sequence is TGTGCCAGCAGCTATGGGCAGGTCCGATCCTACGAGCAGTACTTC.

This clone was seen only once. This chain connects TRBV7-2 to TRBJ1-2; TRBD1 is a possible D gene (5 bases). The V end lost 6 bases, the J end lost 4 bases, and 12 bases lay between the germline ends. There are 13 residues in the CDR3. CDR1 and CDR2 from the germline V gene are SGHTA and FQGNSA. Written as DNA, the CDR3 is TGTGCCAGCAGATTGGGGCTTGGCTATGGCTACACCTTC. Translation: CASRLGLGYGYTF.

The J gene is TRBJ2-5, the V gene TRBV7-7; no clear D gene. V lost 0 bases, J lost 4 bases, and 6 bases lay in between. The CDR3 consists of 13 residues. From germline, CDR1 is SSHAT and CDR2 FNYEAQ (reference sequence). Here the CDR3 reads CASSLAGRETQYF. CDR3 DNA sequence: TGTGCCAGCAGCTTAGCGGGTCGAGAGACCCAGTACTTC.